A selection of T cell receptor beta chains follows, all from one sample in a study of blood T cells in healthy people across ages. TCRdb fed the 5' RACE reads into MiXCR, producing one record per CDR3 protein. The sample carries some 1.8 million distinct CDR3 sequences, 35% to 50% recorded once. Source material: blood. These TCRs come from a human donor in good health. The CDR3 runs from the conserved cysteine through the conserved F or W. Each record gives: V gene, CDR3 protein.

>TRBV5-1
CASSPAALRETQYF
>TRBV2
CASSEVEGPGELFF
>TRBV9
CASSVDPRGNTEAFF
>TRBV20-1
CSAAGTGTNYGYTF
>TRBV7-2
CASSLVGGVVNEQFF
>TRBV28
CASSFTSATYEQYF
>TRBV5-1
CASSLIGSLGTSFQRQFF
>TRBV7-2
CASSTGTNSYYEQFF
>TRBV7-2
CASSFGGSLAKNIQYF
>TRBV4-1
CASSQTKPGQGVLTNYGYTF
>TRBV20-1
CSARGTGYNEQYF
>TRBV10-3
CAIGFIQGTLTDGYTF
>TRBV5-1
CASGGDGSYNEQFF
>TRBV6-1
CASGTRLVDTQYF
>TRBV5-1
CASSLQGGRTGELFF
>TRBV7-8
CASSREYNQPQHF
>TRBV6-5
CASSYSQSPILPQHF
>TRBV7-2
CASSLRHQHTYNEQFF
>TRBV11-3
CASSFLLGVGVNTDTQYF
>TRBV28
CASSFFDRDRGQDTQYF
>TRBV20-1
CSARLDRGLSGYTF
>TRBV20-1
CSARDQSVSGGLSQYF
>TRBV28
CASTQILDRPEGQYF
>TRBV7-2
CASSSTAGSGEQYF
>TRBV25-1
CASSEHGSYGYTF
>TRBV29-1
CSGEGTAYNEQYF
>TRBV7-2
CASSRVGGYQETQYF
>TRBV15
CATSRDQPTLKSRQWGDTEAFF
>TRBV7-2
CASSFQQADYSNQPQHF
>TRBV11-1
CASSDARPWTGGVPRLAKNIQYF
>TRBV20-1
CSARVFRGIVYTDTQYF
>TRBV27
CASSLSHPGLSEKLFF
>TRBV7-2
CASSQGGGTLGWNEQFF
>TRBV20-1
CSARDWPRAGQETQYF
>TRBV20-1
CSARDRLGTGLGIQYF
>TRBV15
CATSSYRFEGNQPQHF
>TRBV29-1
CSVEGPGTGVYYEQYF
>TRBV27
CASSNHYEQYF
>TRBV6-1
CASSPPPGSTDTQYF
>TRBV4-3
CASSQEFTSATYEQYF
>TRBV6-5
CASSYGGQGSGYTF
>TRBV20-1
CSASGGLAGFTDTQYF
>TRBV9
CASSVDPVSYNEQFF
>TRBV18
CASSASGTYNNEQFF
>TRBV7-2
CASSSLTKGVEKLFF
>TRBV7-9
CASSGTGGGGYTF